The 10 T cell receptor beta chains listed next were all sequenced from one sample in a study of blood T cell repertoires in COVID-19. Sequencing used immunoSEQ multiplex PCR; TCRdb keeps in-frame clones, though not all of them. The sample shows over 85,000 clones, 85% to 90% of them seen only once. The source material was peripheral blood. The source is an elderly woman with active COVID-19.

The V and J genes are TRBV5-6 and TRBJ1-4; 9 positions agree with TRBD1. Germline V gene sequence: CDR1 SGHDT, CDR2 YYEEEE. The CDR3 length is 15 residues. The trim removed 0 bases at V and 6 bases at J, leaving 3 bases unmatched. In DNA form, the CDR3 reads TGTGCCAGCAGCTTGGCGGGGACAGGGTATGAAAAACTGTTTTTT. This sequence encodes CASSLAGTGYEKLFF.

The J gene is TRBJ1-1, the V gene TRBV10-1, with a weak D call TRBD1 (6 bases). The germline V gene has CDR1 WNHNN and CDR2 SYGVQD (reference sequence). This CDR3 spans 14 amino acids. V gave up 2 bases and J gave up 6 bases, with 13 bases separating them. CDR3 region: CASSEGRDIAEAFF. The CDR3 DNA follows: TGCGCCAGCAGTGAGGGGAGGGACATTGCTGAAGCTTTCTTT.

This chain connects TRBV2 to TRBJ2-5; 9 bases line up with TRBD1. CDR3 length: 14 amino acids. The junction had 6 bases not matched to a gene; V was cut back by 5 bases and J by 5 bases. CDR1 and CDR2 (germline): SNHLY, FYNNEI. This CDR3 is CASSRGTGKETQYF. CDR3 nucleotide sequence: TGTGCCAGCAGTAGAGGGACAGGGAAGGAGACCCAGTACTTC.

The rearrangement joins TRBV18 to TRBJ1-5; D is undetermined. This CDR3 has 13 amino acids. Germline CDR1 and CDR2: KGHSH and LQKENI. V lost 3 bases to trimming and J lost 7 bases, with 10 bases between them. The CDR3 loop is CASSPSVHQPQHF. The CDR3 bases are TGTGCCAGCTCACCGAGTGTGCACCAGCCCCAGCATTTT.

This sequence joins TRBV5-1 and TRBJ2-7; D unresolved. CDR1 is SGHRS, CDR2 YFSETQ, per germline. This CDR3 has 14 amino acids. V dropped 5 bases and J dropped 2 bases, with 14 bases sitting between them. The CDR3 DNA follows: TGCGCCAGCAGTATTCGAAACTTTCCCTACGAGCAGTACTTC. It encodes CASSIRNFPYEQYF.

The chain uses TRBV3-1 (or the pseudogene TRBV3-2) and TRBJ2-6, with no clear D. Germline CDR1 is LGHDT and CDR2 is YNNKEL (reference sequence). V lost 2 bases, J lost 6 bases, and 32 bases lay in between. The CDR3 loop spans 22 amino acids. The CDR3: CASSQFSDSSPHRDCAANVLTF. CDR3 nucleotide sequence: TGTGCCAGCAGCCAATTCTCGGATAGTTCGCCACACCGCGACTGTGCGGCCAACGTCCTGACTTTC.

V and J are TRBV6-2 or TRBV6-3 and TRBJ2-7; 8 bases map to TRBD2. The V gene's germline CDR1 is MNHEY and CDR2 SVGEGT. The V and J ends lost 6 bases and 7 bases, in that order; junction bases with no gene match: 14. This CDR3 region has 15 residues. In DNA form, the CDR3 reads TGTGCCAGCAGCACCACAATTCGAGCGGGAGATGAGCAGTACTTC. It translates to CASSTTIRAGDEQYF.

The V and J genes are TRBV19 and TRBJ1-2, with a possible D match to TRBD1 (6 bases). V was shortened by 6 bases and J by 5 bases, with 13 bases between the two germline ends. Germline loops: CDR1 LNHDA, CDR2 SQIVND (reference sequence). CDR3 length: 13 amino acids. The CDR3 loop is CASRKSGTYGYTF. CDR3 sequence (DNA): TGTGCCAGTAGAAAATCCGGGACATATGGCTACACCTTC.

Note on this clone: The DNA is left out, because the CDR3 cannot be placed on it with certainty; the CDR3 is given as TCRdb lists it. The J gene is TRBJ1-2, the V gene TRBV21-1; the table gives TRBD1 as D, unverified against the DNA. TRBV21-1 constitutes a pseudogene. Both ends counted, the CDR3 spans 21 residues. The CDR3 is CASSKNVAVGTGGRANYGYTF.

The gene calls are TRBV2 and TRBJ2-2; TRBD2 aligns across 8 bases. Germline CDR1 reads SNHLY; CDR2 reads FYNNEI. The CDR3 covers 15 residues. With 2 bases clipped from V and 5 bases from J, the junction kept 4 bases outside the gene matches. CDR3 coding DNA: TGTGCCAGCAGTGAAACTAGCGGAGTAACCGGGGAGCTGTTTTTT. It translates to CASSETSGVTGELFF.